Below, one T cell receptor beta chain is given with its context. The target antigen is unknown. Per germline, CDR1 MNHEY and CDR2 SMNVEV (reference sequence). This CDR3 comprises 12 residues. Trimming at V came to 8 bases and at J to 7 bases, leaving 1 base not matched to a gene. This sample is part of a study of shared clonotypes between healthy human individuals. Notes on the study in general: Among donors, the sharing of clonotypes was expected to be influenced by sequencing depth.

This table comes from immunoSEQ multiplex PCR, and its TCRdb copy is limited to in-frame clones, with some not included. The sample carries about 2 million clones, 85% to 95% recorded once. This receptor was obtained from a young man in good health. Sequencing used naive CD4+ T cells sorted from blood. Subset indicated: CD45RA+ positively selected. The genes are TRBV27 and TRBJ1-4; 10 nucleotides line up with TRBD1. The CDR3 coding sequence is TGTGCCAGCTGGGACAGGGGTGAAAAACTGTTTTTT. Translating gives CASWDRGEKLFF.